This T cell receptor (beta chain) was recovered during a study of a mutant IDH1 vaccine in newly diagnosed glioma. Overall study: Vaccinations were initiated 4-6 weeks following radiotherapy alone, or were given together with temozolomide cycles. The treated population exhibited a male proportion of roughly 62%, a female proportion of approximately 38%, and a mean age of about 40 years. Most had both radiotherapy and temozolomide beforehand; others had only one.

Time point here: week 23, last vaccination. Vaccine doses each comprised 300 ug of mutant IDH1 20-mer peptide, with topical imiquimod. In regard to this clone: Its antigen is not known.

Generated by immunoSEQ multiplex PCR, the TCRdb table keeps only in-frame clones and is missing some. The repertoire consists of more than 20,000 clones, with around 82% occurring once and the leading ten covering approximately 13%. J lost 3 bases, V lost 2 bases, and 3 bases had no gene match. The CDR3 contains 14 residues. The germline CDR1 and CDR2 sequences are GTSNPN and SVGIG (reference sequence). Overall study results and limits: Whatever changes occurred in top peripheral T cell clonotypes seemed unrelated to pseudoprogression.

The gene calls are TRBV30 and TRBJ2-7, with 11 bases fitting TRBD2. The material was PBMCs, obtained from a glioma patient whose treatment included an IDH1 peptide vaccine. This TCR was sampled from a man younger than 40 with glioma. The CDR3 loop is CAWSSGTSGYEQYF. In DNA form, the CDR3 reads TGTGCCTGGAGTTCCGGGACTAGCGGCTACGAGCAGTACTTC.